Listed below are T cell receptor beta chains from one sample, sequenced in a study of T cells in Graves' hyperthyroidism and ophthalmopathy. Via MiXCR, TCRdb re-called the multiplex PCR reads, giving one row per CDR3 protein. Here the sample spans around 350,000 distinct CDR3 sequences, roughly 14% being singletons. Material: blood. These receptor sequences come from a woman aged 18-35 years with Graves' hyperthyroidism that later progressed to Graves' ophthalmopathy. Both conserved end residues are part of each CDR3. A D gene is named only where the DNA matches it firmly. Rows give clone size only sometimes, using once, few, many, or a class for an expanded clone.

V	size	D	length	J	DNA	CDR3
TRBV6-1	many	NA	14	TRBJ1-6	TGTGCCAGCAGTGACAGGCCCGCCTATTCACCCCTCCACTTT	CASSDRPAYSPLHF
TRBV27	many	NA	14	TRBJ1-1	TGTGCCAGCAGTTTATATGGCACTAACACTGAAGCTTTCTTT	CASSLYGTNTEAFF
TRBV28	few	NA	18	TRBJ2-6	TGTGCCAGCAGTACCTTCAGGGGCTCCTCTGGAGGGGCCAACGTCCTGACTTTC	CASSTFRGSSGGANVLTF
TRBV28	many	NA	13	TRBJ2-3	TGTGCCAGCCAACGTCCAGTCACAGATACGCAGTATTTT	CASQRPVTDTQYF
TRBV20-1	many	NA	13	TRBJ2-5	TGCAGTGCCGGATCGGGGGCGGGAGAGACCCAGTACTTC	CSAGSGAGETQYF
TRBV19	few	NA	15	TRBJ1-5	TGTGCCAGTAGTCCTCCGATGACTAGCAATCAGCCCCAGCATTTT	CASSPPMTSNQPQHF
TRBV6-1	NA	NA	12	TRBJ2-7	TGTGCCAGCAGTGAAACCGGCCGCGAGCAGTACTTC	CASSETGREQYF
TRBV27	many	NA	18	TRBJ1-1	TGTGCCAGCAGTTCCCCCGCCACACCCGGGACGGGGGTGACTGAAGCTTTCTTT	CASSSPATPGTGVTEAFF
TRBV29-1	many	NA	13	TRBJ2-3	TGCACCTATGACCGGGGAGGCACAGATACGCAGTATTTT	CTYDRGGTDTQYF
TRBV29-1	many	NA	12	TRBJ2-7	TGCAGCGCTGTAGCCTGGCCCTACGAGCAGTACTTC	CSAVAWPYEQYF
TRBV7-3	many	TRBD2	15	TRBJ2-3	TGTGCCAGCAGCTTACAGCGGGAGGGCCGATATACGCAGTATTTT	CASSLQREGRYTQYF
TRBV29-1	few	NA	13	TRBJ1-1	TGCAGCGTTGTTCGGGAAACGAACACTGAAGCTTTCTTT	CSVVRETNTEAFF
TRBV6-1	NA	NA	12	TRBJ1-2	TGTGCCAGCAGTGACCGAGGGGGGCCCTACACCTTC	CASSDRGGPYTF
TRBV9	few	TRBD2	15	TRBJ2-3	TGTGCCAGCAGCCCCTATAGCGGGGGCACAGATACGCAGTATTTT	CASSPYSGGTDTQYF
TRBV20-1	few	NA	13	TRBJ1-1	TGCAGTGCTAACGGCCAGGGCGACACTGAAGCTTTCTTT	CSANGQGDTEAFF
TRBV30	many	NA	13	TRBJ2-7	TGTGCCTGGAGTGTAATCCCTAGGAGCGAGCAGTACTTC	CAWSVIPRSEQYF
TRBV14	few	TRBD1	18	TRBJ1-6	TGTGCCAGCAGCCAAGGCGCCCCCGGACAGGGGCGTAATTCACCCCTCCACTTT	CASSQGAPGQGRNSPLHF
TRBV5-6	NA	NA	17	TRBJ2-2	TGTGCCAGCAGCGATGCACCCGGGACGGCGAACACCGGGGAGCTGTTTTTT	CASSDAPGTANTGELFF
TRBV30	many	NA	10	TRBJ2-5	TGTGCCTGGAGTAAAGAGACCCAGTACTTC	CAWSKETQYF
TRBV3-1	many	NA	14	TRBJ1-3	TGTGCCAGCAGCCAGGAAGTCTTTGGAAACACCATATATTTT	CASSQEVFGNTIYF
TRBV28	NA	TRBD1	15	TRBJ2-7	TGTGCCAGCAGTTCCGACAGGGCTGCCTACAATGAGCAGTACTTC	CASSSDRAAYNEQYF
TRBV27	many	TRBD2	17	TRBJ2-1	TGTGCCAGCAGTTTCCTCCTCCAGCGGGAGGGCCGGGGTGAGCAGTTCTTC	CASSFLLQREGRGEQFF
TRBV20-1	many	TRBD1	15	TRBJ1-2	TGCAGTGCCCTCCAGGACAGGGGCTTAGACTATGGCTACACCTTC	CSALQDRGLDYGYTF
TRBV5-1	NA	TRBD1	14	TRBJ2-5	TGCGCCAGCAGCTTACAGGGGTACGAAGAGACCCAGTACTTC	CASSLQGYEETQYF
TRBV6-1	many	NA	13	TRBJ1-5	TGTGCCAGCAGTGAACTGAGGGCGCAGCCCCAGCATTTT	CASSELRAQPQHF
TRBV6-2/TRBV6-3	NA	TRBD1	16	TRBJ2-2	TGTGCCACCAGTGATTCGGGACAGGGGAACACCGGGGAGCTGTTTTTT	CATSDSGQGNTGELFF
TRBV7-9	few	TRBD2	15	TRBJ2-1	TGTGCCAGCAGCTCCCGGACTAGCGAGGACAATGAGCAGTTCTTC	CASSSRTSEDNEQFF
TRBV2	many	NA	15	TRBJ1-4	TGTGCCAGCAGTCCCCTCGGCTCGACTAATGAAAAACTGTTTTTT	CASSPLGSTNEKLFF
TRBV12-3/TRBV12-4	many	NA	14	TRBJ1-3	TGTGCCAGCCAACCAGGTCTCTCTGGAAACACCATATATTTT	CASQPGLSGNTIYF
TRBV20-1	NA	NA	15	TRBJ1-5	TGCAGTGCCGCTCCGGGGGAGGATAGCAATCAGCCCCAGCATTTT	CSAAPGEDSNQPQHF
TRBV28	NA	NA	13	TRBJ2-7	TGTGCTACAGCTCCGACTCTCGCCTACGAGCAGTACTTC	CATAPTLAYEQYF
TRBV28	many	TRBD2	20	TRBJ2-3	TGTGCCAGCAGTTTATCAGGGGGGTCCGGGACTAGCAGACTCACAGATACGCAGTATTTT	CASSLSGGSGTSRLTDTQYF
TRBV2	many	TRBD2	18	TRBJ2-4	TGTGCCAGCAGTGAACCCAGCGGGAGGGCCCGAGCCAAAAACATTCAGTACTTC	CASSEPSGRARAKNIQYF
TRBV3-1	many	NA	15	TRBJ1-2	TGTGCCAGCAGCCAAGACTTTAGATCTCACTATGGCTACACCTTC	CASSQDFRSHYGYTF
TRBV11-1	many	TRBD1	13	TRBJ2-2	TGTGCCAGCAGAACGACAGGGACCGGGGAGCTGTTTTTT	CASRTTGTGELFF
TRBV4-2	few	NA	14	TRBJ2-7	TGTGCCAGCAGCCAAGATAGACAGGTTAGCGAGCAGTACTTC	CASSQDRQVSEQYF
TRBV12-3/TRBV12-4	many	NA	14	TRBJ2-3	TGTGCCAGCAGTTTCCCCAAGTACACAGATACGCAGTATTTT	CASSFPKYTDTQYF
TRBV7-9	NA	TRBD2	19	TRBJ2-2	TGTGCCAGCAGCTTATTGGGAGGGAGACCGGCCTACTTGACCGGGGAGCTGTTTTTT	CASSLLGGRPAYLTGELFF
TRBV30	many	NA	14	TRBJ2-6	TGTGCCTGGAGTGCAGGGGCTGGGGCCAACGTCCTGACTTTC	CAWSAGAGANVLTF
TRBV30	few	TRBD2	14	TRBJ2-7	TGTGCCGGGGGAGGGGCCGGGAGGGTCTACGAGCAGTACTTC	CAGGGAGRVYEQYF
TRBV19	NA	NA	12	TRBJ2-7	TGTGCCAGCCAAGACAGCTCCTACGAGCAGTACTTC	CASQDSSYEQYF
TRBV6-2/TRBV6-3	many	TRBD2	20	TRBJ2-1	TGTGCCAGCAGTTTACAGCCCTCCGGGACTAGCGGGAGGGCCCTCAATGAGCAGTTCTTC	CASSLQPSGTSGRALNEQFF
TRBV6-2/TRBV6-3	NA	NA	12	TRBJ1-6	TGTGCCAGCAGTTACCGAAATTCACCCCTCCACTTT	CASSYRNSPLHF
TRBV7-2	many	TRBD2	13	TRBJ2-2	TGTGCCAGCAGCTTAGGGACTAGCGGGGAGCTGTTTTTT	CASSLGTSGELFF
TRBV5-6	few	NA	13	TRBJ1-2	TGTGCCAGCAGCTTGGTCAGTGTACGTGGCTACACCTTC	CASSLVSVRGYTF
TRBV7-9	many	NA	15	TRBJ1-2	TGTGCCAGCAGCTCAATAGGGGGGGGGGACTATGGCTACACCTTC	CASSSIGGGDYGYTF
TRBV10-3	many	TRBD2	17	TRBJ2-5	TGTGCCATCAGTGAGTCTAAGCCGGGACTAGCGGAAGAGACCCAGTACTTC	CAISESKPGLAEETQYF
TRBV27	many	NA	18	TRBJ2-7	TGTGCCAGCAGTTTAGCCCCCCCACGACTGGGTCCAGGGGACGAGCAGTACTTC	CASSLAPPRLGPGDEQYF
TRBV4-1	NA	NA	15	TRBJ1-6	TGCGCCAGCAGCCAAGCCCCAGGGATGCGGTCACCCCTCCACTTT	CASSQAPGMRSPLHF
TRBV11-2	NA	TRBD2	14	TRBJ2-7	TGTGCCAGCAGCCGACCCGGGACTATTTACGAGCAGTACTTC	CASSRPGTIYEQYF
TRBV3-1	NA	NA	14	TRBJ1-1	TGTGCCAACAGCCAACAGGCCAGGAACACTGAAGCTTTCTTT	CANSQQARNTEAFF
TRBV7-2	NA	TRBD2	19	TRBJ2-7	TGTGCCAGCAGCTTATCACGACTAGCGGGAGAGCCTTCCTCCTACGAGCAGTACTTC	CASSLSRLAGEPSSYEQYF
TRBV10-3	NA	TRBD2	14	TRBJ2-1	TGTGCCATCAGGACTAGCGGGAGGTACAATGAGCAGTTCTTC	CAIRTSGRYNEQFF